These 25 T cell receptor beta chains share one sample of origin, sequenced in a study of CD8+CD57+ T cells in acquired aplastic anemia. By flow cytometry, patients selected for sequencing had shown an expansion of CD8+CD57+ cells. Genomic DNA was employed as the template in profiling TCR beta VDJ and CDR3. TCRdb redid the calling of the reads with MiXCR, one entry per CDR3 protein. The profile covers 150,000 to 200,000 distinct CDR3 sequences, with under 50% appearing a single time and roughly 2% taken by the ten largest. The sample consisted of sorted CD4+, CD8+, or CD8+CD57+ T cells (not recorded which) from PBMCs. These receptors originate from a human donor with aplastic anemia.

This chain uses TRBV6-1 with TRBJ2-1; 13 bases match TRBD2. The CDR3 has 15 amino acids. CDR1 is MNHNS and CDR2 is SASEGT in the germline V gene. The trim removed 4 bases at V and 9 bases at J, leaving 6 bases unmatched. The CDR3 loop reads CASSGLAGGGSEQFF. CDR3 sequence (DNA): TGTGCCAGCAGTGGACTAGCGGGGGGTGGCAGTGAGCAGTTCTTC.

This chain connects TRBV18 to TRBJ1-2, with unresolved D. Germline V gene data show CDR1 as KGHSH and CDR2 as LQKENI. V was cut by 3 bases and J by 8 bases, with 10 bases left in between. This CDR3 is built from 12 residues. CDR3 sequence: CASSPETRGYTF. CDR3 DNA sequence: TGTGCCAGCTCACCGGAGACTCGAGGCTACACCTTC.

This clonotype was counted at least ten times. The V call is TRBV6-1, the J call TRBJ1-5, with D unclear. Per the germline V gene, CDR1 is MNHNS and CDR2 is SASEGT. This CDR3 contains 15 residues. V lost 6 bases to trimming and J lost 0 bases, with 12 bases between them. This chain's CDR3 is CASRNRIYSNQPQHF. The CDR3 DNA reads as TGTGCCAGCAGAAACAGAATCTATAGCAATCAGCCCCAGCATTTT.

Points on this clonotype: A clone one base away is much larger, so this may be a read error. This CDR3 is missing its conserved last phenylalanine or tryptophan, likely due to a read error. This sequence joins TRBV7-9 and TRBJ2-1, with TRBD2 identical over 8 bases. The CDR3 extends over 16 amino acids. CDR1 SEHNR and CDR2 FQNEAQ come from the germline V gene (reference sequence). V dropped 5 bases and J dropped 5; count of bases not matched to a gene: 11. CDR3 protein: CASSPRSGRGDNEQFL. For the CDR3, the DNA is TGTGCCAGCAGCCCACGAAGCGGGAGAGGCGACAATGAGCAGTTCCTC.

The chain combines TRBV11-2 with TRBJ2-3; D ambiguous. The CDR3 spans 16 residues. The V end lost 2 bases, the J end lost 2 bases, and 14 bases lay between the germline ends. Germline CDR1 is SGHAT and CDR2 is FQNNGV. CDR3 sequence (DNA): TGTGCCAGCAGCTTACGGCAGTTGGGCTACACAGATACGCAGTATTTT. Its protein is CASSLRQLGYTDTQYF.

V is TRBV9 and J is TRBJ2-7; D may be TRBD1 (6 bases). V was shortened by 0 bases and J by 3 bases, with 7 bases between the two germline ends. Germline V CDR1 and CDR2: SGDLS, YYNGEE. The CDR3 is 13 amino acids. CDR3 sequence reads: CASSVGQDYEQYF. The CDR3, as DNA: TGTGCCAGCAGCGTAGGACAGGACTACGAGCAGTACTTC.

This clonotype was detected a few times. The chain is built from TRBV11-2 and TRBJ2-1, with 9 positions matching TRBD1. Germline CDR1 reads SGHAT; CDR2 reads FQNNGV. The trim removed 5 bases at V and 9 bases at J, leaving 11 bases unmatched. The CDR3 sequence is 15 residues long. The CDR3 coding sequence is TGTGCCAGCAGCGGCGGACAGGGGATAAGGGGTGAGCAGTTCTTC. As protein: CASSGGQGIRGEQFF. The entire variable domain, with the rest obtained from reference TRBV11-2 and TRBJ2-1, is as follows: EAGVAQSPRYKIIEKRQSVAFWCNPISGHATLYWYQQILGQGPKLLIQFQNNGVVDDSQLPKDRFSAERLKGVDSTLKIQPAKLEDSAVYLCASSGGQGIRGEQFFGPGTRLTVL.

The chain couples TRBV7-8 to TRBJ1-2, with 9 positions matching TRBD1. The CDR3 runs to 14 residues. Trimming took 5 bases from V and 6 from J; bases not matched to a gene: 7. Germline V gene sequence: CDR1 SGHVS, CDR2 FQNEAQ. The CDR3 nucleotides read TGTGCCAGCAGCCCCCAGACAGGGGGTCATGGCTACACCTTC. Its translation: CASSPQTGGHGYTF. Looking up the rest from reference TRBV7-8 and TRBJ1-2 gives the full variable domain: GAGVSQSPRYKVAKRGQDVALRCDPISGHVSLFWYQQALGQGPEFLTYFQNEAQLDKSGLPSDRFFAERPEGSVSTLKIQRTQQEDSAVYLCASSPQTGGHGYTFGSGTRLTVV.

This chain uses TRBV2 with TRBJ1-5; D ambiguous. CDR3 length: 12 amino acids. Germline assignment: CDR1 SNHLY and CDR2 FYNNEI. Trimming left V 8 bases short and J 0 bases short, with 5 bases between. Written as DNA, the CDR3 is TGTGCCAGCCATAATAGCAATCAGCCCCAGCATTTT. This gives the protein CASHNSNQPQHF. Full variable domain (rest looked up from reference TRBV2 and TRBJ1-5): EPEVTQTPSHQVTQMGQEVILRCVPISNHLYFYWYRQILGQKVEFLVSFYNNEISEKSEIFDDQFSVERPDGSNFTLKIRSTKLEDSAMYFCASHNSNQPQHFGDGTRLSIL.

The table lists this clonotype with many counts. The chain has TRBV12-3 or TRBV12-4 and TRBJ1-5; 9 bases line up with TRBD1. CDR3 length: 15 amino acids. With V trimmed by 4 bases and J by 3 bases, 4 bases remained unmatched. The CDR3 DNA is TGTGCCAGCAGTTACGACAGGGGGGACAATCAGCCCCAGCATTTT. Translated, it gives CASSYDRGDNQPQHF.

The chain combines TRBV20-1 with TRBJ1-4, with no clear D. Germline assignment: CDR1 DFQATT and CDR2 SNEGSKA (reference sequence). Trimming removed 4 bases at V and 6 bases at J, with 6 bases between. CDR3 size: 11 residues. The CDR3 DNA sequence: TGCAGTGCTATGTACGATGAAAAACTGTTTTTT. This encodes CSAMYDEKLFF.

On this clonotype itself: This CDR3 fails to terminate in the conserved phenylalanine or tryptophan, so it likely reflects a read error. In DNA, the CDR3 is TGTGCCAGCAGCCAGCCGCGGCTGGGGCCAACAGAGCAGTACTCC. This gives the protein CASSQPRLGPTEQYS. This sequence joins TRBV7-9 and TRBJ2-7; possibly TRBD1 for D (5 bases). Deletions cut 5 bases from V and 7 bases from J, with 21 bases between. The CDR3 loop spans 15 amino acids. Germline-derived CDR1 and CDR2 are SEHNR and FQNEAQ (reference sequence).

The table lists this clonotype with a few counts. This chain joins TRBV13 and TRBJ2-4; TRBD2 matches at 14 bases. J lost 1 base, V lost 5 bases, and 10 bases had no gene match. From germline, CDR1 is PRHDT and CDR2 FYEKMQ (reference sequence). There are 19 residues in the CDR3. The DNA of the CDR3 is TGTGCCAGCAGCGCCCGACTAGCGGGAGGGCTCGGGGCCAAAAACATTCAGTACTTC. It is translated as CASSARLAGGLGAKNIQYF.

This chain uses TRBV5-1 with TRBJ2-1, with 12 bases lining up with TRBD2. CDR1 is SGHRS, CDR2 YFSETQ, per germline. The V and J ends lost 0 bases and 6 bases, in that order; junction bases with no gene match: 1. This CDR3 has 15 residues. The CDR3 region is CASSLETSGGNEQFF. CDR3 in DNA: TGCGCCAGCAGCTTGGAGACTAGCGGGGGCAATGAGCAGTTCTTC.

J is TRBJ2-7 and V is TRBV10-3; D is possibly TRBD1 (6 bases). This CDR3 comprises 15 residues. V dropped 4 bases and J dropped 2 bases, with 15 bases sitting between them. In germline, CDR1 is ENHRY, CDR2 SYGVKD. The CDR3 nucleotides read TGTGCCATCAGTGGGACGACGACAGGAACCTACGAGCAGTACTTC. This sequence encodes CAISGTTTGTYEQYF.

The CDR3 bases are TGTGCCAGCAGGGCCGGGACAGCCGCCTACGAGCAGTACTTC. It codes for CASRAGTAAYEQYF. The V and J genes are TRBV2 and TRBJ2-7, with 7 nucleotides matching TRBD1. This CDR3 contains 14 residues. Losses at the gene ends were 6 bases for V and 2 bases for J; bases not matched to a gene: 7. In germline, CDR1 is SNHLY, CDR2 FYNNEI.

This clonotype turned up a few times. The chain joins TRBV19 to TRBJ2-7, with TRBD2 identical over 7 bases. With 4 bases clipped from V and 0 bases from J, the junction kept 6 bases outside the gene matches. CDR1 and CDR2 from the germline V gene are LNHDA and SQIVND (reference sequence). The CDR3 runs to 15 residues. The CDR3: CASSTAGLSSYEQYF. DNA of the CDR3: TGTGCCAGTAGTACAGCGGGACTGTCCTCCTACGAGCAGTACTTC.

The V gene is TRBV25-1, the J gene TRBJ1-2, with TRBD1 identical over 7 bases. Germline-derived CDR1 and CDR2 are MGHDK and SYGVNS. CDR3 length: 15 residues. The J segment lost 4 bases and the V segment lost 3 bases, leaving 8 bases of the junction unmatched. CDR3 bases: TGTGCCAGCAGTGATGTACAGGGGCCGCTCTATGGCTACACCTTC. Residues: CASSDVQGPLYGYTF.

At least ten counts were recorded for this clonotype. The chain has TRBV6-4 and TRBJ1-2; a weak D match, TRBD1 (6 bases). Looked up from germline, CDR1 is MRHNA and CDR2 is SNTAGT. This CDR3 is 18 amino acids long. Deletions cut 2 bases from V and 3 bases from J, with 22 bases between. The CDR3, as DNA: TGTGCCAGCAGTGACACTTATCCGGGACACCAGCAGGACTATGGCTACACCTTC. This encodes CASSDTYPGHQQDYGYTF.

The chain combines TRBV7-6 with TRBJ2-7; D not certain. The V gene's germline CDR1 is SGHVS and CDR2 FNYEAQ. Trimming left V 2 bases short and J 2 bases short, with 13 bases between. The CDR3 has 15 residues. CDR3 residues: CASSLLPDSPYEQYF. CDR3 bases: TGTGCCAGCAGCTTACTACCAGATAGCCCCTACGAGCAGTACTTC.

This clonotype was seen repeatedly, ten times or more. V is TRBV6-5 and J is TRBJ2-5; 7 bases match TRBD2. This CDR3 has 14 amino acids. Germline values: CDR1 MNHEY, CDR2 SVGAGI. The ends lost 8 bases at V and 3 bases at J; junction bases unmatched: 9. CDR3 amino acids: CASSPRLAEETQYF. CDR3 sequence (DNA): TGTGCCAGCTCCCCGAGGCTAGCGGAAGAGACCCAGTACTTC.

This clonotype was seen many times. The CDR3 DNA follows: TGTGCCAGCAGTTCAGGGACGCACGACAATGAGCAGTTCTTC. This gives the protein CASSSGTHDNEQFF. The J gene is TRBJ2-1, the V gene TRBV12-3 or TRBV12-4; D tentatively reads TRBD1 or TRBD2 (5 bases each). The ends were cut back, 4 bases at V and 5 bases at J, with 12 bases in the middle. The CDR3 covers 14 residues.

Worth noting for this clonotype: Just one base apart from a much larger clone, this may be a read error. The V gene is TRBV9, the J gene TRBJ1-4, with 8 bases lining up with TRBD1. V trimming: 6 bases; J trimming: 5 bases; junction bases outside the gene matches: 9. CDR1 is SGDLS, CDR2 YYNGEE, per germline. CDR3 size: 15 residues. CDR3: CASNIRQGPNEKLFF. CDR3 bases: TGTGCCAGCAACATTCGACAGGGGCCAAATGAAAAACTGTTTTTT.

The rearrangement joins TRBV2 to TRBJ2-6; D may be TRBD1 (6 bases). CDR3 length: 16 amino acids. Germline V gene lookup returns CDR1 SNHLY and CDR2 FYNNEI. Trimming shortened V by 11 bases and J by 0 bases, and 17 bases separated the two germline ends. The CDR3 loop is CAGGPDRYSGANVLTF. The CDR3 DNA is TGTGCCGGGGGACCCGACAGGTACTCTGGGGCCAACGTCCTGACTTTC.

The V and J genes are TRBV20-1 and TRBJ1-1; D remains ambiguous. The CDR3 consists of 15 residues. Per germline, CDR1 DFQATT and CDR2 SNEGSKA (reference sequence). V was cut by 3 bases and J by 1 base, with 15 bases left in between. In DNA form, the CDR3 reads TGCAGTGCTAGCCAACAGCAAGTCGCGAACACTGAAGCTTTCTTT. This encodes CSASQQQVANTEAFF.